Described below is a single T cell receptor (beta chain) sequence and its context. The antigen remains undetermined. This sample is drawn from a study of neoadjuvant nivolumab and ipilimumab in lung cancer. From germline, CDR1 is SGHAT and CDR2 FQNNGV. V lost 0 bases and J 3 bases, leaving 12 bases between the germline ends. This CDR3 is built from 16 residues. Using immunoSEQ multiplex PCR, the repertoire was profiled, and TCRdb retains in-frame clones only, with some absent. Among approximately 21,000 clones listed, roughly 84% were seen once. The study, taken as a whole, reports: From pretherapy to surgery, tumor richness and clonality rose with dual therapy. TCR clonality did not significantly correlate with pathologic tumor regression. TCR receptors were sequenced in few samples.

The genes are TRBV11-2 and TRBJ1-5, with D unresolved. The sequence was collected from an adult with non-small cell lung cancer. This specimen was peripheral blood, taken before neoadjuvant nivolumab, alone or with ipilimumab. The CDR3 spells CASSLDRTDINQPQHF. CDR3 in DNA: TGTGCCAGCAGCTTAGATAGAACAGACATCAATCAGCCCCAGCATTTT.